This paragraph reports one T cell receptor beta chain. This entry is derived from a study of T cell changes during pregnancy in multiple sclerosis. The protocol was immunoSEQ multiplex PCR, while the TCRdb copy is restricted to in-frame clones and leaves out a portion. This sample carries about 22,000 clones, approximately 95% of them seen once, and the ten largest clones take about 7%. This sequence was found in a female donor with multiple sclerosis, enrolled in a pregnancy study. This sample comprised CD8+ T cells from peripheral blood mononuclear cells, obtained in the third trimester of pregnancy.

CDR3 sequence (DNA): TGTGCCAGCAGCCCGTGGAGCGGGGGAACCTACGAGCAGTACTTC. As protein: CASSPWSGGTYEQYF. V and J are TRBV7-2 and TRBJ2-7, with TRBD2 matching 8 bases. J lost 2 bases, V lost 5 bases, and 8 bases had no gene match. The CDR3 contains 15 residues. The germline V gene has CDR1 SGHTA and CDR2 FQGNSA.